This T cell receptor (beta chain) was sequenced in a study of blood T cell repertoires in COVID-19. As handled by the study authors: Reference gene primers were amplified, and this amplification served to estimate nucleated cell counts. Measured with immunoSEQ multiplex PCR; TCRdb has only the in-frame clones, and not every one. V, J and clone size are those of that table, while D and trimming were read from the DNA. The table includes 250,000 to 300,000 clones, 80% to 90% detected once. Cohorts were determined from participant-reported clinical history. Two negative PCRs, clearance, or symptom resolution characterized the recovered Cohort 3 donors. This receptor was obtained from a woman aged 45-65 years who had recovered from COVID-19. What was sequenced was PBMCs or T cells enriched from blood (not recorded which).

The CDR3 reads CASSINTNYGYTF. CDR3 coding DNA: TGTGCCAGTAGTATAAACACGAACTATGGCTACACCTTC. The genes are TRBV19 and TRBJ1-2; no definite D call. Trimming stripped 2 bases from V and 2 bases from J, with 6 bases between. CDR1 LNHDA and CDR2 SQIVND come from the germline V gene (reference sequence). The CDR3 is 13 amino acids.